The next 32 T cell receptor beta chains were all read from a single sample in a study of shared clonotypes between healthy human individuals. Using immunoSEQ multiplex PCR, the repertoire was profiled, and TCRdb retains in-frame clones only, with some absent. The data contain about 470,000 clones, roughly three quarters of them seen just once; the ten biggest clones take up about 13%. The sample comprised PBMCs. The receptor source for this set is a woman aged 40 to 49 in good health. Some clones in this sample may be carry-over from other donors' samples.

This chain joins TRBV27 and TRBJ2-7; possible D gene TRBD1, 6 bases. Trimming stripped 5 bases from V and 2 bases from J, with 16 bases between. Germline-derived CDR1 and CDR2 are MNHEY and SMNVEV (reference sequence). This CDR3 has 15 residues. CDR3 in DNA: TGTGCCAGCAGTCCGACAGGCAATTTTGCCTACGAGCAGTACTTC. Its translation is CASSPTGNFAYEQYF.

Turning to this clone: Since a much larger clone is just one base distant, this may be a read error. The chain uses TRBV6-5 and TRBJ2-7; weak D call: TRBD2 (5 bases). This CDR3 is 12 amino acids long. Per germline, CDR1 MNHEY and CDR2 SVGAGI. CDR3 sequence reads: CASSTDWNEQHF. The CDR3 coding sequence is TGTGCCAGCAGTACGGACTGGAACGAGCAGCACTTC.

The CDR3 DNA reads TGTGCCAGCAGTGAGACAGGGTCTGAAAAACTGTTTTTT. The encoded protein is CASSETGSEKLFF. The chain is built from TRBV6-1 and TRBJ1-4; 7 bases fit TRBD1. CDR1 is MNHNS and CDR2 is SASEGT in the germline V gene. This CDR3 has 13 amino acids. The trim removed 3 bases at V and 7 bases at J, leaving 2 bases unmatched.

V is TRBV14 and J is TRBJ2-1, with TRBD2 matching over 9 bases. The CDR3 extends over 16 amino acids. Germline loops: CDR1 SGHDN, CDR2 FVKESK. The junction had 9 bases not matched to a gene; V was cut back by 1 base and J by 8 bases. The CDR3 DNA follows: TGTGCCAGCAGCCAAGGATACGGGATAGCGGGGGATGAGCAGTTCTTC. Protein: CASSQGYGIAGDEQFF.

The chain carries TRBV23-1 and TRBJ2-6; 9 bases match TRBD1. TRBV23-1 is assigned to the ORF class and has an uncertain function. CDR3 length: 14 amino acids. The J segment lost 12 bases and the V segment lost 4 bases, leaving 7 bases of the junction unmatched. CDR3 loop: CASSLSGTGSVLTF. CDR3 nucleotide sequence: TGCGCCAGCAGTCTTTCCGGGACAGGGTCCGTCCTGACTTTC.

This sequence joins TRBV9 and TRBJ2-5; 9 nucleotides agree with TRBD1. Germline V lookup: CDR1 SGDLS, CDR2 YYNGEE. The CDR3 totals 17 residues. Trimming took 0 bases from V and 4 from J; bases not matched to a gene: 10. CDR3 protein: CASSVGKNRGHLETQYF. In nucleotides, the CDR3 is TGTGCCAGCAGCGTAGGGAAGAACAGGGGGCATCTAGAGACCCAGTACTTC. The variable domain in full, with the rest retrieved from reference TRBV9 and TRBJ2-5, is DSGVTQTPKHLITATGQRVTLRCSPRSGDLSVYWYQQSLDQGLQFLIQYYNGEERAKGNILERFSAQQFPDLHSELNLSSLELGDSALYFCASSVGKNRGHLETQYFGPGTRLLVL.

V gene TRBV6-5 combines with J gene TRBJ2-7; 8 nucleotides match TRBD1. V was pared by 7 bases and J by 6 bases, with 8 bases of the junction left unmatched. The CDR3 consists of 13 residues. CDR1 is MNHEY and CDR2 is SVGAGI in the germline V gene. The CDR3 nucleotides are TGTGCCAGCAACCGAGGACAGGGTACCGAGCAGTACTTC. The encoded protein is CASNRGQGTEQYF.

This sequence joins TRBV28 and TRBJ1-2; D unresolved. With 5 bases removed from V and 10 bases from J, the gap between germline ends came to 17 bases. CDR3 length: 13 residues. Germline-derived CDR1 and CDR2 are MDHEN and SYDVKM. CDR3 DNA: TGTGCCAGCAGTGGACCCTTGACTTCGGACTACACCTTC. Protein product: CASSGPLTSDYTF.

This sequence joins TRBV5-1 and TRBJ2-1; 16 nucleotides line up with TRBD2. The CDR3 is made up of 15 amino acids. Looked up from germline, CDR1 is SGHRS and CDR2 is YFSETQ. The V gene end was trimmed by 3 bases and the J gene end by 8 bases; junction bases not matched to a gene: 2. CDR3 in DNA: TGCGCCAGCAGCTCGGGACTAGCGGGAGGGTATGAGCAGTTCTTC. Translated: CASSSGLAGGYEQFF.

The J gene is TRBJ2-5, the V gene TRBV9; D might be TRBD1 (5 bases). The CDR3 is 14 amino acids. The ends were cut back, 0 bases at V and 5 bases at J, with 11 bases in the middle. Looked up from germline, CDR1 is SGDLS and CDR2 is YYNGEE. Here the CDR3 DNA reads TGTGCCAGCAGCGTAGCCCCAGGGAAGGAGACCCAGTACTTC. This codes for CASSVAPGKETQYF.

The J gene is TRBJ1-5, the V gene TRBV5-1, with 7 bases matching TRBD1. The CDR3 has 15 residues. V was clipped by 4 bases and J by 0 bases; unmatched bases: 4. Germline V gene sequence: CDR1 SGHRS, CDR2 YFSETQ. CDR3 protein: CASSVGTASNQPQHF. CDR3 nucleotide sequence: TGCGCCAGCAGCGTAGGGACAGCTAGCAATCAGCCCCAGCATTTT. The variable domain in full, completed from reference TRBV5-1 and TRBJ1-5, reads KAGVTQTPRYLIKTRGQQVTLSCSPISGHRSVSWYQQTPGQGLQFLFEYFSETQRNKGNFPGRFSGRQFSNSRSEMNVSTLELGDSALYLCASSVGTASNQPQHFGDGTRLSIL.

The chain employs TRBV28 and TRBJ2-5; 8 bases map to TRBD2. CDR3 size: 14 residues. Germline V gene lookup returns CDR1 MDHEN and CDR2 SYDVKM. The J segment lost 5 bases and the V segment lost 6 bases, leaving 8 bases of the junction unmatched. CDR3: CASSQRESLETQYF. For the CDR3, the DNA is TGTGCCAGCAGCCAGCGGGAGTCATTGGAGACCCAGTACTTC.

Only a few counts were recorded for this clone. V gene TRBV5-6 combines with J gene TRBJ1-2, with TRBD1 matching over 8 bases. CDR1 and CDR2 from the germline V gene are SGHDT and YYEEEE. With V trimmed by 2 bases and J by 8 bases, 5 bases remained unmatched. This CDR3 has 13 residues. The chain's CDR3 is CASSFGQGTGYTF. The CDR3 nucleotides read TGTGCCAGCAGCTTTGGACAGGGAACCGGCTACACCTTC.

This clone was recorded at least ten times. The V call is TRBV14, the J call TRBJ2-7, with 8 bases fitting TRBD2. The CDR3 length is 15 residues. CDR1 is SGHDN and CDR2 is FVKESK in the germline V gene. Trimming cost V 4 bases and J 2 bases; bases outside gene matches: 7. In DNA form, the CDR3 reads TGTGCCAGCAGCCGGGGACGGGGGGGAACCTACGAGCAGTACTTC. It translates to CASSRGRGGTYEQYF.

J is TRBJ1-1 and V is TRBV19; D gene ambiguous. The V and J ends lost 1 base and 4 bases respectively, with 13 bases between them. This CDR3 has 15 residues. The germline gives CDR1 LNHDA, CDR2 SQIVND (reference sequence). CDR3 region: CASSIVGVRSTEAFF. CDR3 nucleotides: TGTGCCAGTAGTATAGTTGGGGTTCGGAGCACTGAAGCTTTCTTT.

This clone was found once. CDR3 sequence: CASSSPLAGGFVWNEQFF. The CDR3 nucleotides are TGCGCCAGCAGCTCCCCCCTAGCGGGAGGATTTGTATGGAATGAGCAGTTCTTC. V is TRBV5-1 and J is TRBJ2-1; TRBD2 aligns across 11 bases. The CDR3 extends over 18 amino acids. Germline assignment: CDR1 SGHRS and CDR2 YFSETQ. V trimming: 3 bases; J trimming: 7 bases; junction bases outside the gene matches: 15.

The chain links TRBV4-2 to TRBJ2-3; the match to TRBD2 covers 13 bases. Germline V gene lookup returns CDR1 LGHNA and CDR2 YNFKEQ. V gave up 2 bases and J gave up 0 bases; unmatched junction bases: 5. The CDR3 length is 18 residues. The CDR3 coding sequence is TGTGCCAGCAGCCAACTTGGGACTAGCGGGACCAGCACAGATACGCAGTATTTT. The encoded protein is CASSQLGTSGTSTDTQYF.

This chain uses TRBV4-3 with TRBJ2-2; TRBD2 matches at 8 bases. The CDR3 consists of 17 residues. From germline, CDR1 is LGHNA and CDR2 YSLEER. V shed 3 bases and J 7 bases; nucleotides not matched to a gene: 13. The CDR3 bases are TGCGCCAGCAGCCACAATTTAGCGGGGACGGGCGGCGGGGAGCTGTTTTTT. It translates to CASSHNLAGTGGGELFF.

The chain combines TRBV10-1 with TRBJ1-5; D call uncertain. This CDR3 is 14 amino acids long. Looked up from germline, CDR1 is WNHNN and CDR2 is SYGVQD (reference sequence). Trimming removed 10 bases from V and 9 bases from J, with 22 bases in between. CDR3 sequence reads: CATAGAGALLPQHF. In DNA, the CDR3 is TGCGCCACCGCCGGCGCAGGAGCGTTGCTGCCCCAGCATTTT.

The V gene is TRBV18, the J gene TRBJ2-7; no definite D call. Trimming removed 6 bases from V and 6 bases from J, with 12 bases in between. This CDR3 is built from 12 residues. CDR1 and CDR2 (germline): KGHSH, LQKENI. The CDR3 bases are TGTGCCAGCTCCGTCGAAGGTACCGAGCAGTACTTC. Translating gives CASSVEGTEQYF.

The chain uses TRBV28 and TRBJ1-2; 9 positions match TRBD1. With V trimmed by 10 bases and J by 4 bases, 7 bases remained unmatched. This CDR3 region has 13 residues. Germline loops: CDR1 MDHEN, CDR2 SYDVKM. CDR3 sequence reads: CATHGQGTYGYTF. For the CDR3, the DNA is TGTGCCACCCATGGACAGGGGACCTATGGCTACACCTTC.

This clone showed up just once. The CDR3 region has the DNA TGTGCCAGCAGCCCGGACAGGAAAGGGATCGATGGCTACACCTTC. Protein: CASSPDRKGIDGYTF. This chain connects TRBV25-1 to TRBJ1-2; 7 bases are a match to TRBD1. The CDR3 extends over 15 amino acids. The V and J ends lost 6 bases and 6 bases, in that order; junction bases with no gene match: 13. CDR1 MGHDK and CDR2 SYGVNS come from the germline V gene.

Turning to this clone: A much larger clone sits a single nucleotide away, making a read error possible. In DNA, the CDR3 is TGTGCCAGCACCCGGACAGGGTGGGCCCCTGGGGCCAACGTCCTGACTTTC. This translates into CASTRTGWAPGANVLTF. The V call is TRBV27, the J call TRBJ2-6; 8 bases are a match to TRBD1. The ends lost 7 bases at V and 2 bases at J; junction bases unmatched: 10. CDR3 length: 17 amino acids. The germline gives CDR1 MNHEY, CDR2 SMNVEV (reference sequence).

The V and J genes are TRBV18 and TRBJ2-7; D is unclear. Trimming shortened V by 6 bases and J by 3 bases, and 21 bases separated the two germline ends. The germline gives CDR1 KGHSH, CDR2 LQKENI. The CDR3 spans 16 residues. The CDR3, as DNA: TGTGCCAGCTCCCCTAGGGTCAGCCCCACGAGCTACGAGCAGTACTTC. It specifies CASSPRVSPTSYEQYF.

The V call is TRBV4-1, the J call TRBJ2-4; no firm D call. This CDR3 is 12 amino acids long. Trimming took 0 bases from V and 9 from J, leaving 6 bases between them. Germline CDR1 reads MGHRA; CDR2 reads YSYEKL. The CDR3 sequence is CASSQDKGIQYF. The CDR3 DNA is TGCGCCAGCAGCCAAGATAAAGGCATTCAGTACTTC.

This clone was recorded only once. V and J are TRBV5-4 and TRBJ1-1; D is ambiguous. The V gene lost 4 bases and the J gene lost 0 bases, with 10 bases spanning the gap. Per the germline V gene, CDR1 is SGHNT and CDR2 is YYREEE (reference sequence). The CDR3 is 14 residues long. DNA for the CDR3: TGTGCCAGCAGCCCGGGCATCCTGAACACTGAAGCTTTCTTT. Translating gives CASSPGILNTEAFF.

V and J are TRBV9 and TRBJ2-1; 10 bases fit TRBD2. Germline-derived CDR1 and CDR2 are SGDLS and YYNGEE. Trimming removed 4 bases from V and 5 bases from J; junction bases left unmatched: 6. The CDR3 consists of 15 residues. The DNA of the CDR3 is TGTGCCAGCAGCCCTCCTAGCGGGGGCGACAATGAGCAGTTCTTC. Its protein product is CASSPPSGGDNEQFF.

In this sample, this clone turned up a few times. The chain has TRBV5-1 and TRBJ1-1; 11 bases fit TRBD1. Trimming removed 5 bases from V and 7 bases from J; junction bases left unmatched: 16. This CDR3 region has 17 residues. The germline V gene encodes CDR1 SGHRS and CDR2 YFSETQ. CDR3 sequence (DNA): TGCGCCAGCAGTAAATACGGGACAGGGGGAGGTTTCGGTGAAGCTTTCTTT. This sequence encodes CASSKYGTGGGFGEAFF.

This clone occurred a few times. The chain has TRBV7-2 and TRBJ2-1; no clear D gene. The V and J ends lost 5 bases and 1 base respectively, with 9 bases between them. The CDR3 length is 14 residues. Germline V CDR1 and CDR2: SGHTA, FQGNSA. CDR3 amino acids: CASSLFGSYNEQFF. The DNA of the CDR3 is TGTGCCAGCAGCCTCTTTGGATCCTACAATGAGCAGTTCTTC.

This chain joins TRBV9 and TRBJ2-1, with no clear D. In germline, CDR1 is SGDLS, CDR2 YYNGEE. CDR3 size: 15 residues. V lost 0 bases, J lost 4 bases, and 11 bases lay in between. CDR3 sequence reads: CASSVVGFPYNEQFF. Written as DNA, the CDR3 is TGTGCCAGCAGCGTAGTGGGGTTCCCGTACAATGAGCAGTTCTTC.

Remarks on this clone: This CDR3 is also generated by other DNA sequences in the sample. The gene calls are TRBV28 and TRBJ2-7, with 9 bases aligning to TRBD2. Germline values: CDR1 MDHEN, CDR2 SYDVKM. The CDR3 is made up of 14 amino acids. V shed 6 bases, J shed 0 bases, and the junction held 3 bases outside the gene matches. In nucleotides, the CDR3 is TGTGCCAGCAGCCTTAGCGGGAGCTCCTACGAGCAGTACTTC. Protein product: CASSLSGSSYEQYF.

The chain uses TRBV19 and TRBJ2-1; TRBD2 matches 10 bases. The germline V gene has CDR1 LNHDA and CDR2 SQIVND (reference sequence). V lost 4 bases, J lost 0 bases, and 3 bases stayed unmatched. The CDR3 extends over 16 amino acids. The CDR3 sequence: CASSTGLAYSYNEQFF. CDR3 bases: TGTGCCAGTAGTACGGGACTAGCGTACTCCTACAATGAGCAGTTCTTC.